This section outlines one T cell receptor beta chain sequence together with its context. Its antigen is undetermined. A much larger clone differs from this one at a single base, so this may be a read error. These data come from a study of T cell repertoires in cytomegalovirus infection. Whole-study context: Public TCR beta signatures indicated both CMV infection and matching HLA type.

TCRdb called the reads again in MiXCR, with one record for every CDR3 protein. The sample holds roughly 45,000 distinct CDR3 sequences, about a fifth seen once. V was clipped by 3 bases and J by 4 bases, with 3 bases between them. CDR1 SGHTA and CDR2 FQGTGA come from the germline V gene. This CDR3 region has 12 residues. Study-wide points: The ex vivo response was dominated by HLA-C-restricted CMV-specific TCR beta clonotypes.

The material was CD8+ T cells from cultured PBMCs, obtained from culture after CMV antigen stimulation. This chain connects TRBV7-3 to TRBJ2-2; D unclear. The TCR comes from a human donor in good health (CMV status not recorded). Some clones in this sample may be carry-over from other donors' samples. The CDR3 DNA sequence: TGTGCCAGCAGCTTCCTCACCGGGGAGCTGTTTTTT. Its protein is CASSFLTGELFF.